The 14 T cell receptor beta chains reported below all come from one sample, sequenced in a study of blood T cells in healthy people across ages. Then a second PCR, running roughly 7 to 11 cycles, was carried out with a sample-barcoded 5' primer and a J-beta primer mix. TCRdb re-called the 5' RACE reads through MiXCR, storing one row per CDR3 protein. There are approximately 790,000 distinct CDR3 sequences in the sample; approximately 59% occur only once, and 28% lies in the top ten. Sequencing used blood. The receptors were sampled from a young man in good health.

The gene calls are TRBV7-9 and TRBJ1-5; possible D gene TRBD1, 5 bases. Per germline, CDR1 SEHNR and CDR2 FQNEAQ (reference sequence). The CDR3 sequence is 14 residues long. With 1 base removed from V and 2 bases from J, the gap between germline ends came to 6 bases. The CDR3 reads CASSLEGGNQPQHF. DNA for the CDR3: TGTGCCAGCAGCTTAGAAGGGGGCAATCAGCCCCAGCATTTT.

This clonotype was seen only a few times. V and J are TRBV25-1 and TRBJ2-7; D gene unclear. There are 12 residues in the CDR3. Trimming left V 7 bases short and J 0 bases short, with 7 bases between. Germline V gives CDR1 MGHDK, CDR2 SYGVNS. The CDR3 DNA reads as TGTGCCAGCAACCAAGACTCCTACGAGCAGTACTTC. It codes for CASNQDSYEQYF.

This clonotype showed up just a few times. V usage is TRBV7-2 and J usage is TRBJ2-3; the match to TRBD2 covers 10 bases. J lost 1 base, V lost 6 bases, and 4 bases had no gene match. CDR1 is SGHTA, CDR2 FQGNSA, per germline. The CDR3 spans 15 residues. As DNA, the CDR3 is TGTGCCAGCAGTCTCGGGACTAGCGGCACAGATACGCAGTATTTT. Protein sequence: CASSLGTSGTDTQYF.

This chain joins TRBV10-3 and TRBJ2-3, with 8 positions matching TRBD1. Germline V gene sequence: CDR1 ENHRY, CDR2 SYGVKD. The CDR3 spans 14 residues. V dropped 4 bases and J dropped 5; count of bases not matched to a gene: 5. The CDR3 loop reads CAISGGQVEDTQYF. The CDR3 nucleotides read TGTGCCATCAGTGGGGGACAGGTGGAAGATACGCAGTATTTT.

The chain links TRBV21-1 to TRBJ2-5. TRBV21-1 represents a pseudogene. The length of the CDR3 is 15 residues. In DNA form, the CDR3 reads TGTGCCAGCAGCAACAGCGAAACCGCACAAGAGACCCAGTACTTC. This encodes CASSNSETAQETQYF.

This clonotype was observed once. The V gene is TRBV12-3 or TRBV12-4, the J gene TRBJ2-2, with D unresolved. This CDR3 comprises 16 residues. V lost 8 bases and J 6 bases, leaving 22 bases between the germline ends. CDR3 in DNA: TGTGCCAGCCACAACCAGTGGGGAATCGTGGCCGGGGAGCTGTTTTTT. Translation: CASHNQWGIVAGELFF.

The rearrangement links TRBV25-1 to TRBJ1-6, with D possibly matching TRBD1 (5 bases). The germline CDR1 and CDR2 sequences are MGHDK and SYGVNS. This CDR3 has 15 residues. Between the trimmed V and J ends, which lost 0 bases and 7 bases, there was a span of 10 bases. The chain's CDR3 is CASSEYGTVNSPLHF. The CDR3, as DNA: TGTGCCAGCAGTGAATATGGGACGGTCAATTCACCCCTCCACTTT.

This clonotype was counted a few times. The chain is built from TRBV7-9 and TRBJ1-5; D is perhaps TRBD1 (5 bases). V shed 1 base and J shed 3 bases, with 16 bases lying between them. Germline assignment: CDR1 SEHNR and CDR2 FQNEAQ (reference sequence). The CDR3 runs to 17 residues. CDR3 coding DNA: TGTGCCAGCAGCTTAGAGCTCGGCGGGACTAACAATCAGCCCCAGCATTTT. Its translation is CASSLELGGTNNQPQHF.

This clonotype was seen repeatedly, ten times or more. The chain uses TRBV20-1 and TRBJ2-7; TRBD2 aligns across 14 bases. The CDR3 extends over 18 amino acids. Germline CDR1 DFQATT, CDR2 SNEGSKA (reference sequence). J lost 1 base, V lost 5 bases, and 13 bases had no gene match. DNA of the CDR3: TGCAGTGCTTCCGGGACTAGCGGGGGTTACCGTCTGTCCTACGAGCAGTACTTC. Protein: CSASGTSGGYRLSYEQYF.

The gene calls are TRBV4-3 and TRBJ2-7; the D is unclear. Germline V CDR1 and CDR2: LGHNA, YSLEER. Trimming stripped 1 base from V and 5 bases from J, with 6 bases between. The CDR3 contains 12 residues. CDR3 in amino acids: CASSQGWDEQYF. The CDR3 coding sequence is TGCGCCAGCAGCCAAGGCTGGGACGAGCAGTACTTC.

The chain is built from TRBV28 and TRBJ2-1, with 7 nucleotides matching TRBD2. The CDR3 runs to 12 residues. V lost 10 bases, J lost 2 bases, and 2 bases stayed unmatched. The germline V gene encodes CDR1 MDHEN and CDR2 SYDVKM. CDR3 in DNA: TGTGCCACCGGACTAGCCTACAATGAGCAGTTCTTC. This sequence encodes CATGLAYNEQFF.

The V and J genes are TRBV30 and TRBJ2-1; 7 positions agree with TRBD1. With V trimmed by 4 bases and J by 5 bases, 8 bases remained unmatched. Germline loops: CDR1 GTSNPN, CDR2 SVGIG (reference sequence). The CDR3 length is 14 residues. The CDR3 spells CAWTQLGTDNEQFF. CDR3 in DNA: TGTGCCTGGACCCAACTGGGGACAGACAATGAGCAGTTCTTC.

V usage is TRBV2 and J usage is TRBJ2-1, with TRBD2 as a possible D gene (6 bases). Germline CDR1 SNHLY, CDR2 FYNNEI. There are 16 residues in the CDR3. Trimming took off 6 bases at V and 9 bases at J, with 24 bases between the two ends. CDR3 sequence (DNA): TGTGCCAGCAGGGCGGGAATGAGGACCCCATCTGGTGAGCAGTTCTTC. Its translation is CASRAGMRTPSGEQFF.

The gene calls are TRBV20-1 and TRBJ1-6, with a possible D match to TRBD1 (6 bases). V shed 6 bases and J shed 6 bases, with 12 bases lying between them. CDR3 length: 13 residues. The V gene's germline CDR1 is DFQATT and CDR2 SNEGSKA (reference sequence). This chain's CDR3 is CSAAGTSNSPLHF. The CDR3 DNA follows: TGCAGTGCCGCCGGGACATCTAATTCACCCCTCCACTTT.